This TCR beta chain was sequenced for a study of blood T cell repertoires in COVID-19. The wider study: Both acute and convalescent COVID-19 samples were obtained from the United States, Italy and Spain.

V gave up 6 bases and J gave up 0 bases, with 20 bases separating them. CDR3 length equals 17 residues. In germline, CDR1 is MDHEN, CDR2 SYDVKM. There are a few counts of this clone. Original analysis: From reference gene primer amplification, estimates of nucleated cell counts were derived. The method was immunoSEQ multiplex PCR; TCRdb's version includes in-frame clones alone and lacks a portion of them. V, J and clone size are those of that table, while D and trimming were read from the DNA. The sample carries 93,000 or so clones, 88% recorded once. Sequences were obtained from peripheral blood. This chain uses TRBV28 with TRBJ1-2, with D uncertain. This sequence was found in a human donor in a cohort sampled during active COVID-19. The CDR3 DNA reads TGTGCCAGCAGCCGCCCGGTGGGAGCACCAGCTAACTATGGCTACACCTTC. It yields the protein CASSRPVGAPANYGYTF.